The 11 T cell receptor beta chains below all came from one sample that was sequenced in a study of shared clonotypes between healthy human individuals. TCRdb's table, derived via immunoSEQ multiplex PCR, lists solely in-frame clones and lacks some. Among millions of clones listed, about 95% were seen once. The material sequenced was naive CD4+ T cells sorted from blood. The subset is: CD45RA+ positively selected. The receptors stem from a man in his late teens or twenties in good health.

In its sample, this clone was seen a few times. The identical CDR3 is also encoded by other nucleotide sequences in the sample. The V and J genes are TRBV20-1 and TRBJ1-3; D ambiguous. This CDR3 contains 11 residues. Germline V gene lookup returns CDR1 DFQATT and CDR2 SNEGSKA (reference sequence). Trimming removed 1 base at V and 4 bases at J, with 2 bases between. Written as DNA, the CDR3 is TGCAGTGCTAGAGGGGGAAACACCATATATTTT. Translation gives CSARGGNTIYF.

The rearrangement joins TRBV2 to TRBJ2-7; D remains unclear. V lost 8 bases and J lost 0, with 14 bases in between. Looked up from germline, CDR1 is SNHLY and CDR2 is FYNNEI. The CDR3 loop spans 14 amino acids. For the CDR3, the DNA is TGTGCCAGCTCAGTTGGAATTACCTCCTACGAGCAGTACTTC. Its translation is CASSVGITSYEQYF.

The chain couples TRBV18 to TRBJ1-6; D is perhaps TRBD1 (5 bases). Trimming pared 2 bases from V and 0 bases from J, leaving 11 bases between. This CDR3 comprises 17 residues. The germline V gene has CDR1 KGHSH and CDR2 LQKENI. The CDR3 loop is CASSPTAGSSYNSPLHF. CDR3 DNA: TGTGCCAGCTCACCAACAGCAGGGAGCTCCTATAATTCACCCCTCCACTTT. Full variable domain (rest looked up from reference TRBV18 and TRBJ1-6): NAGVMQNPRHLVRRRGQEARLRCSPMKGHSHVYWYRQLPEEGLKFMVYLQKENIIDESGMPKERFSAEFPKEGPSILRIQQVVRGDSAAYFCASSPTAGSSYNSPLHFGNGTRLTVT.

The chain joins TRBV18 to TRBJ1-1; D is ambiguous. The CDR3 runs 13 residues. The ends were cut back, 3 bases at V and 3 bases at J, with 8 bases in the middle. Germline lookup yields CDR1 KGHSH and CDR2 LQKENI. The DNA for the CDR3 is TGTGCCAGCTCACCGTACCAGGACACTGAAGCTTTCTTT. Translation: CASSPYQDTEAFF.

The V and J genes are TRBV10-1 and TRBJ2-7; no firm D call. Germline V gives CDR1 WNHNN, CDR2 SYGVQD (reference sequence). Trimming stripped 2 bases from V and 0 bases from J, with 11 bases between. This CDR3 has 15 residues. DNA for the CDR3: TGCGCCAGCAGTGAGCGAGGCCGGAGCTCCTACGAGCAGTACTTC. Translated, it gives CASSERGRSSYEQYF.

This clone showed up just once. The CDR3 DNA is TGCGCCAGCAGCCAAGATTTATCGGCTAGCGGCTACGAGCAGTACTTC. Protein: CASSQDLSASGYEQYF. The chain is built from TRBV4-3 and TRBJ2-7; 7 bases line up with TRBD2. After removal of 0 bases from V and 3 bases from J, the junction contained 8 bases not matched to a gene. The germline V gene has CDR1 LGHNA and CDR2 YSLEER. The CDR3 covers 16 residues.

This clone was recorded once. CDR3 in amino acids: CASSFFTNMGEQYF. Here the CDR3 DNA reads TGTGCCAGCAGTTTTTTCACCAACATGGGCGAGCAGTACTTC. The genes are TRBV27 and TRBJ2-7, with D uncertain. There are 14 residues in the CDR3. V was trimmed by 3 bases and J by 6 bases, leaving 15 bases between them. CDR1 MNHEY and CDR2 SMNVEV come from the germline V gene (reference sequence).

V is TRBV9 and J is TRBJ2-2; D not certain. V lost 1 base and J lost 5, with 9 bases in between. Germline CDR1 reads SGDLS; CDR2 reads YYNGEE. The CDR3 consists of 14 residues. Here the CDR3 reads CASSVNGVTGELFF. The CDR3 DNA is TGTGCCAGCAGCGTAAATGGGGTTACCGGGGAGCTGTTTTTT.

The chain carries TRBV10-1 and TRBJ2-7, with D maybe TRBD2 (6 bases). CDR1 is WNHNN and CDR2 is SYGVQD in the germline V gene (reference sequence). The CDR3 is made up of 15 amino acids. V was clipped by 3 bases and J by 6 bases, with 18 bases between them. For the CDR3, the DNA is TGCGCCAGCAGTGATAGTAACGGGAGACCTGGCGAGCAGTACTTC. Its translation is CASSDSNGRPGEQYF.

The V call is TRBV6-6, the J call TRBJ1-1; tentatively, D is TRBD1 (6 bases). CDR3 length equals 14 residues. V was trimmed by 5 bases and J by 1 base, leaving 11 bases between them. Germline V lookup: CDR1 MNHNY, CDR2 SVGAGI (reference sequence). The CDR3 DNA is TGTGCCAGCAGTCGACAGGAGAAGAACACTGAAGCTTTCTTT. Translating it yields CASSRQEKNTEAFF.

The chain couples TRBV11-2 to TRBJ2-2; the D gene is possibly TRBD2 (6 bases). The CDR3 is 16 residues long. Germline V gene data show CDR1 as SGHAT and CDR2 as FQNNGV. Trimming pared 3 bases from V and 4 bases from J, leaving 15 bases between. CDR3 nucleotide sequence: TGTGCCAGCAGCTTTCCGGGTAGCGGAGCCACCGGGGAGCTGTTTTTT. Encoded protein: CASSFPGSGATGELFF.